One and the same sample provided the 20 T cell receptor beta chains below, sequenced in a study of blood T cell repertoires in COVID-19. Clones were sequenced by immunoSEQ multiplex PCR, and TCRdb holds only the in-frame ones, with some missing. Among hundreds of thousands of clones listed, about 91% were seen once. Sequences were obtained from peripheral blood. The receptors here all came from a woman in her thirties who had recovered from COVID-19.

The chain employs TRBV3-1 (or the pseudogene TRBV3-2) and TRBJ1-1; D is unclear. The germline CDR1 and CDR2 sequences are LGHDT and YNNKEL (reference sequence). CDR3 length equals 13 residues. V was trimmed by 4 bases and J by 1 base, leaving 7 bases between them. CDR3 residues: CASSRRQNTEAFF. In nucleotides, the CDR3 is TGTGCCAGCAGCCGACGACAGAACACTGAAGCTTTCTTT.

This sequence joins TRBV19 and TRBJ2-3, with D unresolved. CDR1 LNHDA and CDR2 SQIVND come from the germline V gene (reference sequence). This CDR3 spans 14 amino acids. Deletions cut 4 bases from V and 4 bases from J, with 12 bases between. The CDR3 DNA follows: TGTGCCAGTAGTACAACCCTATCACCAGATACGCAGTATTTT. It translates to CASSTTLSPDTQYF.

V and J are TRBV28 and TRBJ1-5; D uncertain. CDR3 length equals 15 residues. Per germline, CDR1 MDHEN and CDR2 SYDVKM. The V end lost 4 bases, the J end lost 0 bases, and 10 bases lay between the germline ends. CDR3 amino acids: CASSSEQVSNQPQHF. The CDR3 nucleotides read TGTGCCAGCAGTTCCGAACAAGTTAGCAATCAGCCCCAGCATTTT.

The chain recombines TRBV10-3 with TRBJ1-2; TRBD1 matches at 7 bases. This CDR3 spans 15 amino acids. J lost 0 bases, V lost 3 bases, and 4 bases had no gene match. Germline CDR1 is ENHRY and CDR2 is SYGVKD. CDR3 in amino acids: CAISDRDRSNYGYTF. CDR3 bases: TGTGCCATCAGTGACCGGGACAGATCTAACTATGGCTACACCTTC.

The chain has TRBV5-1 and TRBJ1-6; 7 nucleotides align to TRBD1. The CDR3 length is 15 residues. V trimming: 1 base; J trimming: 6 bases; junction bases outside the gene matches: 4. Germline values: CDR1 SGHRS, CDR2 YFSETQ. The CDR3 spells CASSLTGQLNSPLHF. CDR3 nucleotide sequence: TGCGCCAGCAGCTTGACGGGACAGCTTAATTCACCCCTCCACTTT.

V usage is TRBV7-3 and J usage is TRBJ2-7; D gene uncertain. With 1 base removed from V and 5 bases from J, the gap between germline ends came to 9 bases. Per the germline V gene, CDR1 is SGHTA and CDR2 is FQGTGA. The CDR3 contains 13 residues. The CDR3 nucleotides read TGTGCCAGCAGCTTAAATCCCCTCGACGAGCAGTACTTC. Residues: CASSLNPLDEQYF.

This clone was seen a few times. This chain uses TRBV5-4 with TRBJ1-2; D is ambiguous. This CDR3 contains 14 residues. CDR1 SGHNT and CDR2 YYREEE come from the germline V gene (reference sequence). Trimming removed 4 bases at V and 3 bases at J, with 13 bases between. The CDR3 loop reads CASSGRVFDYGYTF. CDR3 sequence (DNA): TGTGCCAGCAGCGGGCGGGTATTCGACTATGGCTACACCTTC.

As DNA, the CDR3 is TGCGCCAGCAGCGCCAACCCGGGACAGGGGTCCTATGGCTACACCTTC. It codes for CASSANPGQGSYGYTF. The chain employs TRBV5-1 and TRBJ1-2; 10 positions agree with TRBD1. V lost 4 bases to trimming and J lost 4 bases; unmatched junction nucleotides: 10. The CDR3 runs to 16 residues. CDR1 and CDR2 from the germline V gene are SGHRS and YFSETQ. The whole variable domain, filled in from reference TRBV5-1 and TRBJ1-2, reads KAGVTQTPRYLIKTRGQQVTLSCSPISGHRSVSWYQQTPGQGLQFLFEYFSETQRNKGNFPGRFSGRQFSNSRSEMNVSTLELGDSALYLCASSANPGQGSYGYTFGSGTRLTVV.

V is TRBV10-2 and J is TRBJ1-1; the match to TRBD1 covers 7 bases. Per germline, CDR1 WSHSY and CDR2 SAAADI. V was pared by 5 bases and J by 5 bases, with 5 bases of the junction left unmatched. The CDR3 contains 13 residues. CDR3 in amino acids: CASSWQGETEAFF. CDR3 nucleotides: TGCGCCAGCAGTTGGCAGGGGGAAACTGAAGCTTTCTTT.

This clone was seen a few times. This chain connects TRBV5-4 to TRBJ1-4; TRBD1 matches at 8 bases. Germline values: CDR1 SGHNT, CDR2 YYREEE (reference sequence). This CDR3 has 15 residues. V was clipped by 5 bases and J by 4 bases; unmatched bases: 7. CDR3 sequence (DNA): TGTGCCAGCAGGGAGGGACAGGACCGTAATGAAAAACTGTTTTTT. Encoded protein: CASREGQDRNEKLFF. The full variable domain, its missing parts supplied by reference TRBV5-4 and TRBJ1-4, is ETGVTQSPTHLIKTRGQQVTLRCSSQSGHNTVSWYQQALGQGPQFIFQYYREEENGRGNFPPRFSGLQFPNYSSELNVNALELDDSALYLCASREGQDRNEKLFFGSGTQLSVL.

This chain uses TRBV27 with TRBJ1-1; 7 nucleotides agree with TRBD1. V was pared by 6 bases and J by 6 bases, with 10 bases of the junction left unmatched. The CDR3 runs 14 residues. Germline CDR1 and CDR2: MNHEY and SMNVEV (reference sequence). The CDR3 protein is CASRGQLRYSEAFF. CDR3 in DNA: TGTGCCAGCAGGGGACAGCTCCGGTACTCTGAAGCTTTCTTT.

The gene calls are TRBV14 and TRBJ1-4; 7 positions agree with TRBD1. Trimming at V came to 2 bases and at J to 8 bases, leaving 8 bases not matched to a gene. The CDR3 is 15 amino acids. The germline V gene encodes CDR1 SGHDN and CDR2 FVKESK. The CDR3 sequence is CASSQWTGVLEKLFF. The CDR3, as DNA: TGTGCCAGCAGCCAATGGACAGGCGTGCTCGAAAAACTGTTTTTT.

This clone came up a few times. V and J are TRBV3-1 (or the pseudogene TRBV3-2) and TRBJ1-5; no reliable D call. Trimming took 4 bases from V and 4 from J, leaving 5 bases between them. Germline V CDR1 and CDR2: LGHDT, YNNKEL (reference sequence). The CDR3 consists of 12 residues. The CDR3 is CASSPLNQPQHF. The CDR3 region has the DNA TGTGCCAGCAGCCCCTTGAATCAGCCCCAGCATTTT.

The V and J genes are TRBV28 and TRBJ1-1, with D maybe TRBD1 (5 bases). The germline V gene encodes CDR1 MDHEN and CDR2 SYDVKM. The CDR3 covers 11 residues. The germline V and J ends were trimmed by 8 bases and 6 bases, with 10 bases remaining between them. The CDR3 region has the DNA TGTGCCAGCCGGGGGGGATCTGAAGCTTTCTTT. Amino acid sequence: CASRGGSEAFF.

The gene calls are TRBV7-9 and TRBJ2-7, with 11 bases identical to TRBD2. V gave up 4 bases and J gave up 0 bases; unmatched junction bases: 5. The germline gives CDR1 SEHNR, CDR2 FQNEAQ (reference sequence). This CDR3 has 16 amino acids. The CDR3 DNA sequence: TGTGCCAGCAGCTGGGGGACTAGCGGCTTCTCCTACGAGCAGTACTTC. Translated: CASSWGTSGFSYEQYF.

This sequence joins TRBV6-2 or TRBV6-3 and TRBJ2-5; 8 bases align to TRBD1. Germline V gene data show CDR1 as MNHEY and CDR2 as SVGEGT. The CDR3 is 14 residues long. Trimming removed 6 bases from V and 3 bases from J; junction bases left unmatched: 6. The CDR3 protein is CASSLRTGKETQYF. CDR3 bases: TGTGCCAGCAGCCTTCGGACAGGGAAAGAGACCCAGTACTTC.

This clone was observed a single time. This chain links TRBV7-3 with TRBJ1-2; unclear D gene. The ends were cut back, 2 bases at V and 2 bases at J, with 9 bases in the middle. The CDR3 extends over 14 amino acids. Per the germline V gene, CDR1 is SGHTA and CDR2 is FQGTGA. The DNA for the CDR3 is TGTGCCAGCAGCTTAGAGAGGATCAACTATGGCTACACCTTC. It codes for CASSLERINYGYTF.

The CDR3 DNA follows: TGTGCCATCCCAGGGAGGAGGGGGCCGTTCTATGGCTACACCTTC. Its translation is CAIPGRRGPFYGYTF. The chain is built from TRBV28 and TRBJ1-2, with 7 bases fitting TRBD1. V lost 10 bases to trimming and J lost 4 bases; unmatched junction nucleotides: 15. The CDR3 loop spans 15 amino acids. Germline V gene sequence: CDR1 MDHEN, CDR2 SYDVKM.

This chain's CDR3 is CASRRSMNTEAFF. For the CDR3, the DNA is TGTGCCAGCAGGAGGTCGATGAACACTGAAGCTTTCTTT. This chain uses TRBV19 with TRBJ1-1; D is undetermined. Trimming stripped 9 bases from V and 0 bases from J, with 11 bases between. The CDR3 has 13 residues. The germline V gene encodes CDR1 LNHDA and CDR2 SQIVND (reference sequence).

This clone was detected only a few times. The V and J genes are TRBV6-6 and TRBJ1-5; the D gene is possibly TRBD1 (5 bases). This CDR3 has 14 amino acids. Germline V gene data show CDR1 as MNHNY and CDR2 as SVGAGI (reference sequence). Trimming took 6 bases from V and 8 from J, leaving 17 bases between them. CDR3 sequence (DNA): TGTGCCAGCAGCCAAAGTGGAGGGGTGAAGCCCCAGCATTTT. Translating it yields CASSQSGGVKPQHF.